This T cell receptor beta chain stems from a study of early T cells in non-severe SARS-CoV-2 infection. Looking at the study overall: Chains were not paired, and sequencing was done on bulk RNA from unsorted whole blood.

Findings and limits, study-wide: Comparison of clonotypes with VDJdb favored anti-spike CD8 responses while missing private and CD4 specificities.

Attached unique molecular identifiers marked individual cDNA molecules. One entry per CDR3 protein, called by TCRdb with MiXCR from the 5' RACE reads. The sample contains tens of thousands of distinct CDR3 sequences, 10% to 12% of which appear only once. In the case of this clonotype: The antigen is undetermined.

CDR1 is MNHNY, CDR2 SVGAGI, per germline (reference sequence). The V and J ends lost 5 bases and 6 bases respectively, with 8 bases between them. The CDR3 length is 12 residues. This sequence originates from an adult who was a healthcare worker with PCR-confirmed SARS-CoV-2 infection or an uninfected control (not recorded which). The sample was whole blood, taken at baseline. This sequence joins TRBV6-6 and TRBJ1-5; D is unclear. CDR3 in amino acids: CASSPSGQPQHF. The CDR3 DNA follows: TGTGCCAGCAGTCCCAGTGGTCAGCCCCAGCATTTT.